The present T cell receptor (beta chain) was sequenced within a study of regulatory T cells in long-lasting Graves disease (dated by TCRdb to the early 2020s). As for the study more broadly: In the newly diagnosed Graves' disease group, patients had been taking antithyroid drugs for less than 3 months. This study used TCR sequencing and RNA sequencing of peripheral blood to compare persistent Graves' disease patients against newly diagnosed Graves' disease patients. The study was registered as a clinical trial and conducted in China. TCR sequencing covered 13 persistent and some 20 newly diagnosed Graves' disease patients, some 33 samples in total.

Taken from cysteine to phenylalanine, the CDR3 has 13 residues. Here the CDR3 DNA is all that survives: 39 bases in frame from base 1. The germline V gene (reference sequence) yields GTSNPN for CDR1 and SVGIG for CDR2. At the junction V is shortened by 5 bases and J by 3 bases, with 11 bases in between. This clonotype appeared many times. This receptor's antigen is unknown. No qualities accompany the bases; no much larger clone lies one base away. The time point label, read with the paper, signifies: newly diagnosed GD, antithyroid drugs for less than 3 months. RNA was extracted from PBMCs in TRIzol for both TCR sequencing and RNA sequencing. The diagnosis of Graves' disease was made according to American Thyroid Association guidelines. The patients came from an endocrinology department in Xi'an, China. Each patient gave around 9.2 milliliters of peripheral blood, collected in an EDTA anticoagulant tube. Ficoll Paque Plus density gradient separation was used to isolate PBMCs, and no further T cell sorting was performed. RNA quality was checked with an Agilent 2100 Bioanalyzer and agarose gel, and concentration with a NanoDrop 2000.

Points the paper makes about the study in general: The small sample size was acknowledged by the authors as a limitation that may reduce accuracy. The study examined only peripheral blood because the primary lesion, thyroid tissue, could not be accessed. Lower TCR Shannon entropy and fewer highly expanded clones were observed in persistent Graves' disease patients than in newly diagnosed patients, which suggested clonal expansion. Preferential use of TRBV28, TRBJ1-2 and TRBJ2-5 was observed in persistent disease, whereas TRBV20-1 and TRBJ2-1 were favored in newly diagnosed disease. Persistent patients shared more public clonotypes among themselves (around 3,000) than newly diagnosed patients did (more than 850). Sequencing and analysis were restricted to the TCR beta chain.

Libraries were constructed by multiplex PCR. Sequenced using an Illumina HiSeq 4000. TCR beta libraries were built with iRepertoire HTBI primers and Arm-PCR amplification of CDR3 regions. PCR products were gel purified before sequencing. The paper's data handling went like this. A total of under 80 TRBV and some 15 TRBJ segments were identified across samples and were used for gene usage analysis of CDR3 amino acid clonotypes. COPE and FqMerger were used to merge filtered high-quality paired reads into contigs. BLAST was used to align contigs to IMGT TRBV, TRBD and TRBJ reference genes, and CDR3 was defined according to IMGT. Any clonotype with a frequency above 0.1% was classified as a highly expanded clone. Shannon entropy served as the measure of repertoire diversity, while the Gini coefficient captured V-J evenness. Clonotypes shared by more than one individual were considered public. TCRdb cleaned the public reads at Q25 with fastp, built clones with MiXCR and kept in-frame beta chains. Rows with one shared CDR3 protein collapse into an entry with the most common genes and DNA. In this record, the V and J calls reflect TCRdb's handling and not the investigators' own analysis. Across this sample there are about 220,000 distinct CDR3 sequences, with around 20% seen only once. The leading ten clones occupy 10% to 15% of the sample.

This sample was also put to use in a study of T cells in Graves' hyperthyroidism and ophthalmopathy. As the second paper documents: A patient counted as having stable Graves' hyperthyroidism if no progression to ophthalmopathy occurred over 18 months of follow-up. Hyperthyroidism patients were aged 18 to 65 years and newly diagnosed, with disease duration of less than 2 months. The study excluded patients with uncontrolled infections, other autoimmune diseases, pregnancy or lactation. Diagnoses were based on clinical symptoms, serum thyroxine and TRAb, thyroid ultrasound and orbital computed tomography. A first-round RT-PCR of the TCR CDR3 used the HTBI primer set with the Qiagen OneStep RT-PCR kit. Blood samples also contained most of the expanded thyroid clonotypes (frequency above 0.001), which suggests that blood repertoires may reflect thyroid immune responses. Ophthalmopathy was separated from stable hyperthyroidism by a 13 V-J signature model, with roughly 88% sensitivity and about 81% specificity obtained in cross-validation and 80%/75% obtained in testing. In validation, progression to ophthalmopathy was predicted by the model with roughly 69% sensitivity and roughly 72% specificity, a median of 6.5 months before onset. To identify TCR V-J signatures that set the groups apart, the researchers used a discovery cohort of about a hundred patients, made up of 40 to 45 with Graves' ophthalmopathy and 57 with stable Graves' hyperthyroidism. Prospective prediction of ophthalmopathy was tested in an independent validation cohort of 18 to 20 hyperthyroidism patients and 15 to 17 patients who later progressed to ophthalmopathy. For training and testing, the 110 or so patients in the discovery cohort were randomly divided in a 7:3 ratio. The study also compared thyroid tissue and blood T-cell repertoires from about six Graves' hyperthyroidism patients. Following sampling, methimazole starting at 30 mg daily was given to hyperthyroidism patients, and high-dose intravenous methylprednisolone was given to ophthalmopathy patients. Libraries were constructed in a second round of multiplex PCR, after which size selection and purification were performed. The libraries were sequenced on an Illumina HiSeq2000 using paired-end 100 bp reads. SOAPnuke was used to process the raw data, removing reads that contained adapters or uncalled bases, had a mean Phred below 15, or lacked an exact match to the constant primer or identifier. High-quality paired reads were merged using COPE v1.2.5, and each unique nucleotide sequence was defined as a clonotype. MiTCR v1.1 was used to align clonotypes to the IMGT TRBV, TRBD and TRBJ reference segments. The analysis was restricted to V-J combinations with a frequency above 0.0001, which together covered 99.2% of the repertoires. A TCS score was defined as the ratio between F50 (clonal expansion) and ExV (chaos), using BLOSUM62-based TCRdist between CDR3 peptides within each V-J. Welch's t-statistics and random forest reduced roughly 530 V-J features to 10 to 15, which were used in a naive Bayes classifier (R e1071). No statistical method was used to fix the sample size in advance, and group allocation was not hidden from the investigators. TCR Vbeta CDR3 sequencing of approximately 140 peripheral blood samples (roughly 41 ophthalmopathy, roughly 72 hyperthyroidism and roughly 17 progressor patients) is reported in the paper.

The sequencing here drew on peripheral blood mononuclear cells (PBMCs), taken at new diagnosis, from a patient treated with antithyroid drugs. This TCR was sampled from a woman aged 25 to 39 with Graves disease. Donor details come from another sample of the same person, matched by shared clones. This sequence uses TRBV30 and TRBJ1-5, and perhaps TRBD1 as D gene, on 5 matching bases. The CDR3 region has the sequence CAWGTGLNQPQHF. Here is the DNA: TGTGCCTGGGGAACGGGGCTCAATCAGCCCCAGCATTTT.